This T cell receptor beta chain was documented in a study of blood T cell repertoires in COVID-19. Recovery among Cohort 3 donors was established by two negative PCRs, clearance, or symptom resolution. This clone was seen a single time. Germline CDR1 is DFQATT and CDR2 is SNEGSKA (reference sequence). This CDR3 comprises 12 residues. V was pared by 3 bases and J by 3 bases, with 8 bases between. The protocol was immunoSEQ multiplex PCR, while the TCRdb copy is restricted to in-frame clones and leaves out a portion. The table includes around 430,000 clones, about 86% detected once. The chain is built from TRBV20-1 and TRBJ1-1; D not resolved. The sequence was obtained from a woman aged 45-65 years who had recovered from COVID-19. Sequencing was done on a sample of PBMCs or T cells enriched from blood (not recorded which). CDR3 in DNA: TGCAGTGCTAGTAGGGAGTACACTGAAGCTTTCTTT. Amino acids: CSASREYTEAFF.